This TCR beta chain is drawn from a study of CD8+CD57+ T cells in acquired aplastic anemia. About the research overall: Across the sorted CD4+ and CD8+ cells, DNA amounts averaged roughly 3 ug.

Study conclusions and caveats: Researchers reported that CD8+ Simpson's diversity was not significantly different in patients versus controls. A set of approximately 30 CD8+ CDR3 sequences was shared between patients and controls, and these sequences appeared highly expressed in patients.

The table lists this clonotype with a count of one. Its antigen is still unknown. According to the study, genomic DNA was the template for TCR beta VDJ and CDR3 profiling. Using its own MiXCR run on the reads, TCRdb lists one record per CDR3 protein. Of roughly 63,000 distinct CDR3 sequences in the sample, roughly half are singletons; the top ten hold approximately 8.6%. Trimming took 3 bases from V and 1 from J, leaving 12 bases between them. The length of the CDR3 is 15 residues. CDR1 is LNHNV and CDR2 is YYDKDF in the germline V gene (reference sequence). The chain employs TRBV15 and TRBJ2-5, with a weak D call TRBD2 (6 bases). Sequences were obtained from sorted CD4+, CD8+, or CD8+CD57+ T cells (not recorded which) from PBMCs. The receptor's source is a human donor in good health, serving as a control. CDR3: CATSREGDFQETQYF. In DNA, the CDR3 is TGTGCCACCAGCAGGGAAGGGGACTTCCAAGAGACCCAGTACTTC.